This T cell receptor (beta chain) was recovered during a study of control samples from healthy donors and cancer patients. Repertoires were generated with immunoSEQ multiplex PCR, while TCRdb's copy carries only in-frame clones and drops some. The repertoire has approximately 58,000 clones, about 87% of them found once; the top ten carry 12%. This TCR derives from a woman aged 55 to 70 with lung cancer. The sequenced sample was PBMCs.

CDR3 sequence reads: CASSLSGGRGEQYF. The CDR3 nucleotides are TGTGCCAGTAGTCTATCGGGAGGTCGGGGCGAGCAGTACTTC. V is TRBV19 and J is TRBJ2-7; 7 bases match TRBD2. Germline V lookup: CDR1 LNHDA, CDR2 SQIVND (reference sequence). Losses at the gene ends were 5 bases for V and 6 bases for J; bases not matched to a gene: 10. CDR3 length: 14 amino acids. The whole variable domain, filled in from reference TRBV19 and TRBJ2-7, reads DGGITQSPKYLFRKEGQNVTLSCEQNLNHDAMYWYRQDPGQGLRLIYYSQIVNDFQKGDIAEGYSVSREKKESFPLTVTSAQKNPTAFYLCASSLSGGRGEQYFGPGTRLTVT.